This T cell receptor (beta chain) was recorded in a study of T cells in Graves' hyperthyroidism and ophthalmopathy. Amplification of TCR beta CDR3 regions used RNA as the template. Initially, a first-round RT-PCR of the TCR CDR3 employed the HTBI primer set. TCRdb reprocessed the multiplex PCR reads with MiXCR, giving one entry per CDR3 protein. This table holds a few hundred thousand distinct CDR3 sequences, about 16% found once. Study-wide results and limits: Researchers found most expanded thyroid clonotypes above 0.001 in blood as well. It was a median around 6 months before onset that the model predicted ophthalmopathy. By a 13 V-J model, ophthalmopathy was set apart from stable hyperthyroidism.

Uncontrolled infection, other autoimmune disease, pregnancy or lactation barred patients from enrollment. This clonotype was counted ten times or more. Its antigen is unknown. This sequence originates from a woman in her 30s with Graves' ophthalmopathy. Source material: blood.

CDR3 nucleotide sequence: TGTGCCAGCTTGAAAGGGACGTGGGCGAAGCGGGATACCTACGAGCAGTACTTC. Translated, it gives CASLKGTWAKRDTYEQYF. This chain links TRBV2 with TRBJ2-7; TRBD2 aligns across 7 bases. CDR1 is SNHLY, CDR2 FYNNEI, per germline. The CDR3 length is 18 residues. The ends lost 8 bases at V and 2 bases at J; junction bases unmatched: 21.